This is a list of T cell receptor beta chains from one sample in a study of post-analysis software for immune sequencing data. TCRdb reanalysed the PCR reads using MiXCR and keeps one entry per CDR3 protein. The sample lists hundreds of thousands of distinct CDR3 sequences, roughly 29% occurring once. What was sequenced was blood. These receptors all come from a girl under 18 with multiple sclerosis. The CDR3 runs from the conserved cysteine through the conserved F or W. D genes are given only for firm matches. For some rows the clone size is stated as once, few or many, or as a class when expanded; others skip it.

j_gene	d_gene	abundance	len	v_gene	CDR3aa	CDR3nt
TRBJ1-5	-	-	16	TRBV15	CATSRERVGGNQPQHF	TGTGCCACCAGCAGAGAGAGGGTAGGGGGCAATCAGCCCCAGCATTTT
TRBJ2-1	TRBD2	-	18	TRBV12-3/TRBV12-4	CASSSTSGGPSSYNEQFF	TGTGCCAGCAGTTCGACTAGCGGGGGGCCCAGCTCCTACAATGAGCAGTTCTTC
TRBJ2-1	-	-	18	TRBV15	CATSRPSGGVLSYDEQFF	TGTGCCACCAGCAGACCTTCCGGCGGGGTACTCTCCTACGATGAGCAGTTCTTC
TRBJ2-4	TRBD1	-	16	TRBV6-5	CASSPRISRGLDIQYF	TGTGCCAGCAGTCCGAGAATTTCCAGGGGGCTAGACATTCAGTACTTC
TRBJ2-3	-	few	17	TRBV4-3	CASSQEMDSGSTDTQYF	TGCGCCAGCAGCCAAGAAATGGATAGCGGAAGCACAGATACGCAGTATTTT
TRBJ2-3	TRBD2	-	17	TRBV12-3/TRBV12-4	CASSRSLAGPRADTQYF	TGTGCCAGCAGCCGATCTTTAGCGGGGCCCCGCGCAGATACGCAGTATTTT
TRBJ2-7	TRBD2	-	16	TRBV5-6	CASSLGPSGYSYEQYF	TGTGCCAGCAGCTTGGGACCTAGCGGATACTCCTACGAGCAGTACTTC
TRBJ2-3	TRBD1	few	15	TRBV7-9	CASSPRDRSTDTQYF	TGTGCCAGCAGCCCCCGGGACAGGTCAACAGATACGCAGTATTTT
TRBJ1-1	TRBD1	-	15	TRBV5-1	CASSTGPMTDTEAFF	TGCGCCAGCTCGACAGGGCCAATGACGGACACTGAAGCTTTCTTT
TRBJ2-1	-	-	16	TRBV6-4	CASSPGGSSSYNEQFF	TGTGCCAGCAGCCCAGGAGGGAGTAGCTCCTACAATGAGCAGTTCTTC
TRBJ2-5	TRBD2	-	17	TRBV12-3/TRBV12-4	CASSFGKKRDGGETQYF	TGTGCCAGCAGTTTCGGTAAAAAGCGGGATGGAGGAGAGACCCAGTACTTC
TRBJ2-3	-	few	18	TRBV4-1	CASSQPLGSSAGTDTQYF	TGCGCCAGCAGCCAGCCCTTGGGGTCTTCCGCCGGCACAGATACGCAGTATTTT
TRBJ2-3	-	once	14	TRBV5-1	CASTEVGNTDTQYF	TGCGCCAGCACAGAGGTAGGAAACACAGATACGCAGTATTTT
TRBJ2-1	TRBD1	-	18	TRBV15	CATSRDWGQGFSYNEQFF	TGTGCCACCAGCAGAGATTGGGGACAGGGGTTTTCCTACAATGAGCAGTTCTTC
TRBJ2-7	-	-	13	TRBV14	CASSQVRMAEQYF	TGTGCCAGCAGCCAAGTGCGCATGGCCGAGCAGTACTTC
TRBJ2-1	-	-	13	TRBV27	CASSFSPRNEQFF	TGTGCCAGCAGTTTCTCGCCTCGGAATGAGCAGTTCTTC
TRBJ2-3	TRBD2	many	16	TRBV7-2	CASSLGAPGGRDTQYF	TGTGCCAGCAGCTTAGGTGCACCGGGAGGTCGTGATACGCAGTATTTT
TRBJ2-1	-	few	15	TRBV7-9	CASSGPGFLYNEQFF	TGTGCCAGCAGCGGCCCAGGATTCCTATACAATGAGCAGTTCTTC
TRBJ2-7	-	few	16	TRBV4-3	CASSQDLASRGKEQYF	TGCGCCAGCAGCCAAGATCTAGCGTCTCGAGGGAAGGAGCAGTACTTC
TRBJ2-4	-	few	15	TRBV12-3/TRBV12-4	CASRVTTETKNIQYF	TGTGCCAGCAGAGTCACGACCGAGACCAAAAACATTCAGTACTTC
TRBJ2-7	-	-	13	TRBV9	CASSADGAYEQYF	TGTGCCAGCAGCGCGGACGGAGCCTACGAGCAGTACTTC
TRBJ2-5	-	-	10	TRBV6-5	CAAGGEAQYF	TGTGCCGCCGGGGGAGAAGCGCAGTACTTC
TRBJ1-2	TRBD1	-	15	TRBV6-6	CANRLRTGRDPGYTF	TGTGCCAATCGCCTCCGGACAGGGCGAGACCCTGGCTACACCTTC
TRBJ2-1	TRBD2	few	14	TRBV29-1	CSVDTSGGRNEQFF	TGCAGCGTAGACACTAGCGGGGGACGGAATGAGCAGTTCTTC
TRBJ1-6	TRBD1	many	15	TRBV7-9	CASSPSWDSYSPLHF	TGTGCCAGCAGCCCGTCCTGGGACAGTTATTCACCCCTCCACTTT